This T cell receptor (beta chain) was retrieved from a study of T-cell reconstitution after alpha-beta-depleted transplantation in children. A library of TCRbeta sequences, prepared with unique molecular identifiers, was generated. MiXCR, applied by TCRdb to the PCR reads, yields one record per CDR3 protein. This table holds approximately 240,000 distinct CDR3 sequences, 9.7% found once. The J segment lost 0 bases and the V segment lost 3 bases, leaving 2 bases of the junction unmatched. This CDR3 has 14 residues. CDR1 and CDR2 (germline): DFQATT, SNEGSKA (reference sequence). This clonotype was recorded at least ten times.

The receptor was derived from a human donor who donated a stem cell graft to a child with SCID. The source material was PBMCs from the stem cell graft donor, sampled from the stem cell graft. The chain joins TRBV20-1 to TRBJ2-3; 8 nucleotides align to TRBD2. The chain's CDR3 is CSARRGGSTDTQYF. The CDR3 DNA reads as TGCAGTGCTAGGCGCGGGGGGAGCACAGATACGCAGTATTTT.